A selection of T cell receptor beta chains follows, all from one sample in a study of graft-versus-host responses after intestinal transplantation. Sequencing was performed with immunoSEQ multiplex PCR; in TCRdb, only in-frame clones are kept and a portion is missing. The sample includes about 23,000 clones, around 77% of them seen just once. Sample: ileum tissue, taken 12 days after intestinal transplant. Every receptor here comes from a human patient who received an intestinal transplant, so some T cells may come from the graft donor. Both conserved end residues are part of each CDR3. D genes are given only for firm matches. Size is stated for part of the rows, as once, few or many counts, or as a class when the clone is expanded.

j_call clone_size v_call d_call cdr3_aa cdr3_nt
TRBJ2-3 - TRBV5-1 - CASSPLAGLVDTQYF TGCGCCAGCAGCCCCCTCGCGGGCCTAGTAGATACGCAGTATTTT
TRBJ2-1 - TRBV7-3 TRBD2 CASSFQSGRANNEQFF TGTGCCAGCAGCTTCCAAAGCGGGAGGGCCAACAATGAGCAGTTCTTC
TRBJ2-1 - TRBV4-2 TRBD2 CASSRTSGWGNEQFF TGTGCCAGCAGCCGAACTAGCGGGTGGGGTAATGAGCAGTTCTTC
TRBJ1-4 - TRBV7-6 TRBD1 CASSLGSRGFIGKLFF TGTGCCAGCAGCTTAGGCTCCAGGGGGTTTATTGGAAAACTGTTTTTT
TRBJ1-4 - TRBV7-8 - CASSLAFRGSTNEKLFF TGTGCCAGCAGCTTAGCGTTCAGGGGATCAACTAATGAAAAACTGTTTTTT
TRBJ2-7 once TRBV28 - CASSPPSYEQYF TGTGCCAGCAGCCCCCCCAGCTACGAGCAGTACTTC
TRBJ2-7 few TRBV19 TRBD1 CASSMSGTGGYEQYF TGTGCCAGTAGTATGAGCGGGACAGGGGGGTACGAGCAGTACTTC
TRBJ2-7 - TRBV6-1 - CAISVWAFSYEQYF TGTGCCATCAGTGTGTGGGCTTTCTCCTACGAGCAGTACTTC
TRBJ1-1 - TRBV18 - CASSGTFNTEAFF TGTGCCAGCTCTGGGACTTTTAACACTGAAGCTTTCTTT
TRBJ1-3 - TRBV6-5 TRBD1 CASRPGGPVDTIYF TGTGCCAGCAGACCAGGGGGCCCGGTAGACACCATATATTTT
TRBJ1-4 - TRBV10-3 - CAISESVVSRYNEKLFF TGTGCCATCAGTGAGTCTGTCGTGTCTAGATATAATGAAAAACTGTTTTTT
TRBJ2-7 medium-sized TRBV7-9 - CASSSAGPEQYF TGTGCCAGCAGCTCGGCGGGCCCCGAGCAGTACTTC
TRBJ1-1 - TRBV4-1 TRBD1 CASSQGQKNTEAFF TGCGCCAGCAGCCAGGGACAGAAGAACACTGAAGCTTTCTTT
TRBJ1-1 - TRBV5-5 - CASSLDRVTEAFF TGTGCCAGCAGCTTGGACAGGGTCACTGAAGCTTTCTTT
TRBJ2-6 - TRBV7-9 - CASPQVGANVLTF TGTGCCAGCCCACAGGTTGGGGCCAACGTCCTGACTTTC
TRBJ2-1 - TRBV7-2 - CASSLAWESNEQFF TGTGCCAGCAGCTTAGCGTGGGAGAGCAATGAGCAGTTCTTC
TRBJ1-1 - TRBV5-1 - CASSRWGDTEAFF TGCGCCAGCAGCCGTTGGGGGGACACTGAAGCTTTCTTT
TRBJ2-5 - TRBV19 - CASSSRGNKETQYF TGTGCCAGTAGTAGCCGCGGGAATAAGGAGACCCAGTACTTC
TRBJ2-2 few TRBV7-2 - CASSQEVDRTGELFF TGCGCCAGCAGCCAAGAGGTGGATCGGACCGGGGAGCTGTTTTTT
TRBJ2-5 - TRBV15 TRBD2 CATSRGSGGETQYF TGTGCCACCAGCAGAGGGTCGGGGGGAGAGACCCAGTACTTC
TRBJ2-7 - TRBV5-1 - CASSLDNSYEQYF TGCGCCAGCAGCTTGGACAACTCCTACGAGCAGTACTTC
TRBJ2-7 few TRBV27 TRBD2 CASRGLAGANYEQYF TGTGCCAGCAGGGGACTAGCGGGGGCCAACTACGAGCAGTACTTC
TRBJ1-5 - TRBV11-2 TRBD1 CASSFGDRGSNQPQHF TGTGCCAGCAGCTTTGGGGACAGGGGAAGCAATCAGCCCCAGCATTTT
TRBJ2-7 - TRBV5-5 TRBD1 CASSRGTGTSYEQYF TGTGCCAGCAGCCGGGGGACAGGGACCTCCTACGAGCAGTACTTC
TRBJ2-5 - TRBV18 - CASSPPPTSQETQYF TGTGCCAGCTCACCACCCCCGACTAGTCAAGAGACCCAGTACTTC
TRBJ2-1 - TRBV7-3 - CASSRTPFNEQFF TGTGCCAGCAGCAGGACTCCGTTCAATGAGCAGTTCTTC
TRBJ2-1 - TRBV28 TRBD1 CASRRTGRMQFF TGTGCCAGCAGGAGGACAGGACGCATGCAGTTCTTC